Presented here are 7 T cell receptor beta chains from one specimen sequenced in a study of T cells in pancreatic ductal adenocarcinoma (TCRdb year 2017). The pancreatic ductal adenocarcinoma patients who were selected had gone through surgery without receiving any neoadjuvant therapy. Libraries were made using the immunoSEQ multiplex PCR assay. This immuneACCESS table, as held by TCRdb, lists in-frame sequences with V and J called but not all clones. Of the missing ones, under half trace to an unresolved V gene in checked studies; the others have no known cause. The sample table contains roughly 100,000 clones; only one count was recorded for roughly 96% of them. In total, the top ten clones hold roughly 3% of the sample. Sequenced material: PBMCs. Every receptor here comes from a human donor with pancreatic ductal adenocarcinoma.

The gene calls are TRBV4-3 and TRBJ1-1, with 10 nucleotides matching TRBD1. Germline V lookup: CDR1 LGHNA, CDR2 YSLEER. After removal of 4 bases from V and 8 bases from J, the junction contained 10 bases not matched to a gene. The CDR3 has 15 amino acids. The CDR3 DNA is TGCGCCAGCAGCCCAACCGGGACAGGGGACCCGGAAGCTTTCTTT. It encodes CASSPTGTGDPEAFF.

V is TRBV27 and J is TRBJ2-1; 9 bases line up with TRBD2. The CDR3 contains 17 residues. Unmatched junction bases numbered 11, after V lost 3 bases and J lost 5 bases. The germline gives CDR1 MNHEY, CDR2 SMNVEV (reference sequence). This CDR3 is CASSFLFPGTSNNEQFF. The DNA of the CDR3 is TGTGCCAGCAGTTTTCTTTTCCCCGGGACTAGCAACAATGAGCAGTTCTTC.

The chain employs TRBV10-3 and TRBJ2-1, with TRBD2 identical over 9 bases. There are 13 residues in the CDR3. CDR1 is ENHRY and CDR2 is SYGVKD in the germline V gene. V trimming: 6 bases; J trimming: 6 bases; junction bases outside the gene matches: 3. The CDR3 is CAIRSSGTNEQFF. Written as DNA, the CDR3 is TGTGCCATCAGGTCTAGCGGGACCAATGAGCAGTTCTTC.

CDR3 region: CAWELAGGVSYEQYF. CDR3 DNA: TGTGCCTGGGAACTGGCGGGAGGGGTCTCCTACGAGCAGTACTTC. The V gene is TRBV30, the J gene TRBJ2-7; 9 bases line up with TRBD2. Germline lookup yields CDR1 GTSNPN and CDR2 SVGIG (reference sequence). The J segment lost 0 bases and the V segment lost 5 bases, leaving 8 bases of the junction unmatched. This CDR3 is built from 15 residues.

The V call is TRBV19, the J call TRBJ1-1, with 8 bases aligning to TRBD1. The germline gives CDR1 LNHDA, CDR2 SQIVND (reference sequence). The CDR3 loop spans 16 amino acids. V lost 5 bases to trimming and J lost 0 bases; unmatched junction nucleotides: 8. The CDR3 loop is CASSPNSGGLNTEAFF. As DNA, the CDR3 is TGTGCCAGTAGTCCTAACTCAGGGGGCCTGAACACTGAAGCTTTCTTT.

The table lists this clone with a count of one. The chain recombines TRBV7-2 with TRBJ2-7; the D gene is possibly TRBD1 (6 bases). V gave up 5 bases and J gave up 3 bases, with 17 bases separating them. CDR3 length: 15 residues. Germline assignment: CDR1 SGHTA and CDR2 FQGNSA. The CDR3 sequence: CASSPTGFAFYEQYF. CDR3 DNA sequence: TGTGCCAGCAGCCCAACAGGGTTCGCTTTCTACGAGCAGTACTTC.

The CDR3 loop is CASTYLAGNTGELFF. The CDR3 DNA sequence: TGTGCCAGCACATATCTAGCGGGAAACACCGGGGAGCTGTTTTTT. The V gene is TRBV27, the J gene TRBJ2-2; TRBD2 matches 9 bases. CDR1 is MNHEY, CDR2 SMNVEV, per germline (reference sequence). The CDR3 loop spans 15 amino acids. J was trimmed by 2 bases and V by 7 bases; bases with no gene match: 5.